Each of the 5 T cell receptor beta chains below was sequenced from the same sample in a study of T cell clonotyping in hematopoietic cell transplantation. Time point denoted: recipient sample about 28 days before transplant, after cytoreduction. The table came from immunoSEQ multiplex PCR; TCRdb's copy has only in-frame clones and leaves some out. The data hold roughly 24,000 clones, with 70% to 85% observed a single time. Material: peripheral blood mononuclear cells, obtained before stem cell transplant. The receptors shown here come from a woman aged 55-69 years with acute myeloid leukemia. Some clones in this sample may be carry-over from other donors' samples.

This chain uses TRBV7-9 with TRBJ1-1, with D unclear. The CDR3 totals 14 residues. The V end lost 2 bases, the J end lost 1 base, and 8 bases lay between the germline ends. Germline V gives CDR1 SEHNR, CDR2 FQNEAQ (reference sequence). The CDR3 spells CASSLFSGNTEAFF. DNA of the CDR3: TGTGCCAGCAGCTTATTCTCGGGGAACACTGAAGCTTTCTTT.

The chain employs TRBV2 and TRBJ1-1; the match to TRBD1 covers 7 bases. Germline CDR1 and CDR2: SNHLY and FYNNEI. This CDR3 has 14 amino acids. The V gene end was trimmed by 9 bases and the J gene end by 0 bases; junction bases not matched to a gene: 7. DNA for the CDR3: TGTGCCAGAGTCTCCGGGACAGTGAACACTGAAGCTTTCTTT. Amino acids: CARVSGTVNTEAFF.

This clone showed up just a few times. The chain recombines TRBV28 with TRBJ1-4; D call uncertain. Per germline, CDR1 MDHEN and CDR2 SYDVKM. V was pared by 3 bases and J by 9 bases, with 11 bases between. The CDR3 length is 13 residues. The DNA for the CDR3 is TGTGCCAGCAGTTTCCCCGCCATCCAAAAACTGTTTTTT. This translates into CASSFPAIQKLFF.

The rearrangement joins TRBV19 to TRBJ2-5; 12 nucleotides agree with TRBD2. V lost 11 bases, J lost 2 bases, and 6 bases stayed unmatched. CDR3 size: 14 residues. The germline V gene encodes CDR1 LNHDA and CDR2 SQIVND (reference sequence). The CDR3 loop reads CARRLAGEQETQYF. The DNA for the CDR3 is TGTGCCCGAAGACTAGCGGGGGAACAAGAGACCCAGTACTTC. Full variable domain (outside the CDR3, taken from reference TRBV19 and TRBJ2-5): DGGITQSPKYLFRKEGQNVTLSCEQNLNHDAMYWYRQDPGQGLRLIYYSQIVNDFQKGDIAEGYSVSREKKESFPLTVTSAQKNPTAFYLCARRLAGEQETQYFGPGTRLLVL.

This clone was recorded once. The CDR3 nucleotides are TGCGCCAGCAGCCGAGGACTAGCGGGAGAGTGGGAGCAGTACTTC. Its translation: CASSRGLAGEWEQYF. V gene TRBV4-1 combines with J gene TRBJ2-7, with TRBD2 matching 13 bases. The CDR3 totals 15 residues. V trimming: 4 bases; J trimming: 7 bases; junction bases outside the gene matches: 7. The V gene's germline CDR1 is MGHRA and CDR2 YSYEKL.